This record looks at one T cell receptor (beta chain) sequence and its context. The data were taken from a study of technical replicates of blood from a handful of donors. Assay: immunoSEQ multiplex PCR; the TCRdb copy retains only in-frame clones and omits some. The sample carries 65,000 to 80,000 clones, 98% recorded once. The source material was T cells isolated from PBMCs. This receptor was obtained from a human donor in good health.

The CDR3 DNA sequence: TGTGCCTGTGAGACTAGCGGGATCGCAGATACGCAGTATTTT. The encoded protein is CACETSGIADTQYF. V usage is TRBV30 and J usage is TRBJ2-3, with 11 bases lining up with TRBD2. Germline trimming cut 6 bases from V and 4 bases from J; bases unmatched to any gene: 6. CDR1 is GTSNPN and CDR2 is SVGIG in the germline V gene (reference sequence). This CDR3 is 14 amino acids long.